This record covers a single TCR beta chain. These data are taken from a study of blood T cell repertoires in COVID-19. The overall study: Some COVID-19 samples were acute and others convalescent; all came from the United States, Italy and Spain. T cells, B-cell-depleted T cells, or PBMCs provided the cDNA or gDNA that served as material.

Authors' processing steps: Estimation of nucleated cell counts relied on the amplification of reference gene primers. The method was immunoSEQ multiplex PCR; TCRdb's version includes in-frame clones alone and lacks a portion of them. V and J calls and clone size are given by that table; D and trimming were obtained from the DNA. The table has 120,000 to 150,000 clones, just under 85% seen once. This TCR came from a middle-aged woman with active or convalescent COVID-19. Material for sequencing was peripheral blood.

Written as DNA, the CDR3 is TGTGCCAGCAGCCAAGAGTTGAGAGCCTCTGGAAACACCATATATTTT. It yields the protein CASSQELRASGNTIYF. The rearrangement links TRBV3-1 (or the pseudogene TRBV3-2) to TRBJ1-3; D is undetermined. Trimming removed 0 bases from V and 0 bases from J, with 9 bases in between. The CDR3 contains 16 residues. The germline gives CDR1 LGHDT, CDR2 YNNKEL (reference sequence).